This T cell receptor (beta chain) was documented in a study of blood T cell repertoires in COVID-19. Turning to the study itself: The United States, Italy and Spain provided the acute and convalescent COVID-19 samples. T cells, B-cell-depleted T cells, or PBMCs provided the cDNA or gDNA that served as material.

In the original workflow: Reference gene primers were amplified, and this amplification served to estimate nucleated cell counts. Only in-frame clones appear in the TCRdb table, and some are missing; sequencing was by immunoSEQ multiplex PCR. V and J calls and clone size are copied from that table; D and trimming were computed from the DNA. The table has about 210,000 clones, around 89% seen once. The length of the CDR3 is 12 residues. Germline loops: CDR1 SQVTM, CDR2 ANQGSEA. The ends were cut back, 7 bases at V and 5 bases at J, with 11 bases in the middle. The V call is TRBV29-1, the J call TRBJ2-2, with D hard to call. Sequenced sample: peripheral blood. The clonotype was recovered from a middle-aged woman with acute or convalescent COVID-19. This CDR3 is CSGVKDTGELFF. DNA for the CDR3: TGCAGCGGAGTAAAAGATACCGGGGAGCTGTTTTTT.